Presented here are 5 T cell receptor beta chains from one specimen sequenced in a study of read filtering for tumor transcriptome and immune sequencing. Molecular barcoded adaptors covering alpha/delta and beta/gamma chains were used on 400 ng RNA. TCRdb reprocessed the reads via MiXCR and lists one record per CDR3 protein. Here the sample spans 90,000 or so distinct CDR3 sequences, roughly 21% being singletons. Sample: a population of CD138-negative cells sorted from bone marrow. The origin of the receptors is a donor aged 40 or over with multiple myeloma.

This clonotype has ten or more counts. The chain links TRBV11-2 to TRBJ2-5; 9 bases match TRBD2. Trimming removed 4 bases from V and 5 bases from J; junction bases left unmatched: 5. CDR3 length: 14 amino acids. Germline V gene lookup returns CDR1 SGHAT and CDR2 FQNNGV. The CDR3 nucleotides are TGTGCCAGCAGCTCGGGACTAGCTGGGGAGACCCAGTACTTC. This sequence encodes CASSSGLAGETQYF.

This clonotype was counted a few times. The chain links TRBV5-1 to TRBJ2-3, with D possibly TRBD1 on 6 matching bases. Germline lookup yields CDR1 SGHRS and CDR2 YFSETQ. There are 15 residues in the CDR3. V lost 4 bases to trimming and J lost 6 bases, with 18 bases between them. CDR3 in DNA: TGCGCCAGCAGCACGTACAGGGCCACCAGGGATACGCAGTATTTT. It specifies CASSTYRATRDTQYF.

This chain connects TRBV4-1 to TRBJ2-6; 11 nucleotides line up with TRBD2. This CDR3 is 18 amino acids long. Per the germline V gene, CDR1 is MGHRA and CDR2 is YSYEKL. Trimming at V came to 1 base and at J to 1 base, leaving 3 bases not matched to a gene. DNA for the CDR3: TGCGCCAGCAGCCAAGGGCTAGCGGGGGGTTCTGGGGCCAACGTCCTGACTTTC. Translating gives CASSQGLAGGSGANVLTF.

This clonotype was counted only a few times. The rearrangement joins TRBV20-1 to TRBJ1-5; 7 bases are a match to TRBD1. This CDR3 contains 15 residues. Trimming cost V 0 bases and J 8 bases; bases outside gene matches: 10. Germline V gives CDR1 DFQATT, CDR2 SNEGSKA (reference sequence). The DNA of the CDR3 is TGCAGTGCTAGAGATTTTAGGGACAGTGGTAAGCCCCAGCATTTT. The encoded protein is CSARDFRDSGKPQHF.

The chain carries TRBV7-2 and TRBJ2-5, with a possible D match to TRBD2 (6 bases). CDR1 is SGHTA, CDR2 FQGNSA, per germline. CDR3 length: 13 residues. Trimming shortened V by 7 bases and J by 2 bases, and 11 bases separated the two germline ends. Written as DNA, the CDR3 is TGTGCCAGCACCAGACTAGTTCAAGAGACCCAGTACTTC. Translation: CASTRLVQETQYF.